These 15 T cell receptor beta chains came from one sample sequenced in a study of tissue T cells after allogeneic stem cell transplantation. Measured with immunoSEQ multiplex PCR; TCRdb has only the in-frame clones, and not every one. The table shows 1,300 to 1,500 clones, with about half occurring only once. Sample time point: mouse harvest day 14 after allogeneic transplant. The graft held 10^6 splenic CD5+ T cells and 10^7 T-cell-depleted bone marrow cells. What was sequenced was liver tissue. Receptors were obtained from a female BALB/c mouse given C57BL/6 T cells with graft-versus-host disease after an allogeneic hematopoietic cell transplant.

This clone has more than one count but fewer than ten. Gene names and germline match the mouse. The read ends 1 residue shy of where the CDR3 ends; the end is completed using the germline J gene. The J gene is TRBJ1-1, the V gene TRBV31; the D is unclear. The germline CDR1 and CDR2 sequences are GKSSPN and SITVG. Trimming cost V 0 bases and J 5 bases, with 7 bases left between them. CDR3 length: 12 amino acids. CDR3 sequence: CAWSLVGTEVFF. The sequenced part of the CDR3 DNA is TGTGCCTGGAGTCTAGTGGGGACAGAAGTCTTC. The variable domain in full, completed from reference TRBV31 and TRBJ1-1, reads AQTIHQWPVAEIKAVGSPLSLGCTIKGKSSPNLYWYWQATGGTLQQLFYSITVGQVESVVQLNLSASRPKDDQFILSTEKLLLSHSGFYLCAWSLVGTEVFFGKGTRLTVV.

Remarks on this clone: Germline and genes: mouse. With the read ending 1 residue before the CDR3 end, the germline J gene is used to fill in that end. This rearrangement joins TRBV1 to TRBJ1-5; tentatively, D is TRBD1 (5 bases). Trimming took 0 bases from V and 3 from J, leaving 9 bases between them. Germline CDR1 NSQYPW, CDR2 LRSPGD (reference sequence). This CDR3 has 15 residues. The DNA read from the CDR3 is TGCACCTGCAGTGCAGATCGAAGGGGCAACCAGGCTCCGCTT. Its translation: CTCSADRRGNQAPL. The full CDR3 sequence reads CTCSADRRGNQAPLF.

Regarding this clone: Gene names and germline match the mouse. The read is 1 residue too short to cover the CDR3 end, so that end is filled in from the germline J gene. This chain joins TRBV20 and TRBJ2-1; D is unclear. The CDR3 runs 13 residues. Trimming cost V 0 bases and J 2 bases, with 5 bases left between them. Germline V CDR1 and CDR2: GFQATS, STVNSAI. CDR3 sequence reads: CGARDGYYAEQFF. CDR3 bases read: TGTGGTGCTAGGGACGGGTACTATGCTGAGCAGTTC. Looking up the rest from reference TRBV20 and TRBJ2-1 gives the full variable domain: GALVYQYPRRTICKSGTSMRMECQAVGFQATSVAWYRQSPQKTFELIALSTVNSAIKYEQNFTQEKFPISHPNLSFSSMTVLNAYLEDRGLYLCGARDGYYAEQFFGPGTRLTVL.

Remarks on this clone: The germline and genes are mouse ones. Read coverage stops 1 residue before the CDR3 terminus; the germline J gene supplies the remainder. The chain has TRBV24 and TRBJ2-7, with 10 bases fitting TRBD2. This CDR3 spans 15 amino acids. Germline V gene data show CDR1 as KGHTA and CDR2 as FRNEEI. With 5 bases clipped from V and 5 bases from J, the junction kept 9 bases outside the gene matches. CDR3 in amino acids: CASSATGGGEDEQYF. The covered CDR3 bases are TGTGCCAGCAGTGCCACTGGGGGGGGCGAGGATGAACAGTAC.

This clone was picked up a small number of times. With only one base between it and a far larger clone, this is likely a read error. Gene and germline names: mouse. The observed sequence ends 1 residue before the CDR3 terminus, with the missing tail filled in from the germline J gene. This chain joins TRBV13-3 and TRBJ2-1, with 9 positions matching TRBD2. CDR3 length equals 16 residues. The germline V gene encodes CDR1 NNHDY and CDR2 SYVADS. Trimming cost V 5 bases and J 6 bases; bases outside gene matches: 12. The CDR3 here is CASSPGVGGRGAEQFF. The DNA read from the CDR3 is TGTGCCAGCAGCCCCGGAGTGGGGGGGCGAGGTGCTGAGCAGTTC.

As regards this clone: Mouse germline and gene names are used. Sequencing ends 1 residue short of the CDR3 end; the germline J gene provides the rest. This chain uses TRBV26 with TRBJ2-5, with D maybe TRBD1 (6 bases). V was trimmed by 8 bases and J by 2 bases, leaving 11 bases between them. CDR3 length: 13 residues. Germline V gene lookup returns CDR1 KGHPV and CDR2 FQNQEV (reference sequence). The CDR3 DNA, read in part, is TGTGCCAGCCTCCGGGACACCCAAGACACCCAGTAC. This encodes CASLRDTQDTQY. The whole CDR3 sequence reads CASLRDTQDTQYF.

Regarding this clone: The genes are named according to mouse. Sequencing ends 1 residue short of the CDR3 end; the germline J gene provides the rest. This chain uses TRBV12-1 with TRBJ2-4; the match to TRBD2 covers 9 bases. The CDR3 covers 15 residues. Germline values: CDR1 SGHSN, CDR2 HYEKVE. V lost 2 bases, J lost 0 bases, and 2 bases stayed unmatched. The DNA read from the CDR3 is TGTGCCAGCTCTCCCGGACTGGGGAGTCAAAACACCTTGTAC. Its protein product is CASSPGLGSQNTLY. The complete CDR3 reads CASSPGLGSQNTLYF.

As regards this clone: Germline and genes: mouse. Coverage ceases 1 residue before the CDR3 finishes, and the germline J gene fills in the end. The V call is TRBV26, the J call TRBJ2-4; 7 positions agree with TRBD1. Germline CDR1 is KGHPV and CDR2 is FQNQEV (reference sequence). With 4 bases clipped from V and 0 bases from J, the junction kept 4 bases outside the gene matches. The CDR3 extends over 15 amino acids. The part of the CDR3 DNA that was read is TGTGCCAGCAGTCCTCACAGGGGTAGTCAAAACACCTTGTAC. It encodes CASSPHRGSQNTLY. The complete CDR3 reads CASSPHRGSQNTLYF.

On this clone itself: These gene names are mouse names. The read ends 1 residue early relative to the CDR3; the germline J gene fills the gap. The chain carries TRBV13-3 and TRBJ2-5, with a possible D match to TRBD1 (6 bases). There are 12 residues in the CDR3. Trimming took 2 bases from V and 6 from J, leaving 7 bases between them. Germline V gives CDR1 NNHDY, CDR2 SYVADS. The DNA read from the CDR3 is TGTGCCAGCAGTGAGCAGGGGGACACCCAGTAC. It codes for CASSEQGDTQY. The whole CDR3 sequence is CASSEQGDTQYF.

This clone came up a few times. Gene names are mouse gene names. The read halts 1 residue ahead of the CDR3 end, with the missing end drawn from the germline J gene. V gene TRBV3 combines with J gene TRBJ1-4; possible D gene TRBD1, 6 bases. The CDR3 contains 13 residues. Trimming removed 5 bases at V and 6 bases at J, with 10 bases between. Germline V CDR1 and CDR2: SNHLY, FYNGKV (reference sequence). CDR3: CASSPQGYERLFF. The sequenced CDR3 bases are TGTGCCAGCAGCCCTCAGGGGTACGAAAGATTATTT.

A word on this clone: Gene names denote mouse genes. Sequencing ends 1 residue short of the CDR3 end; the germline J gene provides the rest. The J gene is TRBJ2-7, the V gene TRBV3; D call uncertain. V was trimmed by 1 base and J by 4 bases, leaving 5 bases between them. The V gene's germline CDR1 is SNHLY and CDR2 FYNGKV (reference sequence). This CDR3 is 12 amino acids long. Incomplete CDR3 DNA: TGTGCCAGCAGCTTAGAACAGTATGAACAGTAC. Translation gives CASSLEQYEQY. The full CDR3 sequence reads CASSLEQYEQYF.

In regard to this clone: The gene symbols are mouse symbols. Read data end 1 residue before the CDR3 end; the end is taken from the germline J gene. The V call is TRBV23, the J call TRBJ2-1; TRBD2 reflects the table's D call only, with no check against the DNA. Germline V gene lookup returns CDR1 KGHTA and CDR2 FQNQQP. CDR3 length: 15 residues. CDR3 residues: CSSSQRDWGVAEQFF. The DNA read from the CDR3 is TGCTCCAGCAGTCAAAGGGACTGGGGGGTTGCTGAGCAGTTC.

About this clone itself: The gene names here belong to mouse. The DNA ends 1 residue before the CDR3 does, and the rest of the CDR3 is filled in from the germline J gene. The chain carries TRBV19 and TRBJ2-7; unclear D gene. Deletions cut 3 bases from V and 0 bases from J, with 1 base between. From germline, CDR1 is FNHDT and CDR2 SITEND (reference sequence). The CDR3 consists of 11 residues. CDR3 protein: CASSTSYEQYF. CDR3 DNA, as far as it was read: TGTGCCAGCAGTACCTCCTATGAACAGTAC. Supplemented by reference TRBV19 and TRBJ2-7, the full variable domain reads GGIITQTPKFLIGQEGQKLTLKCQQNFNHDTMYWYRQDSGKGLRLIYYSITENDLQKGDLSEGYDASREKKSSFSLTVTSAQKNEMAVFLCASSTSYEQYFGPGTRLTVL.

A word on this clone: The gene symbols are mouse symbols. The read falls 1 residue short of the CDR3 end, and the missing part is taken from the germline J gene. The chain couples TRBV13-2 to TRBJ1-3; no definite D call. Germline V gives CDR1 NNHNN, CDR2 SYGAGS (reference sequence). Trimming pared 2 bases from V and 0 bases from J, leaving 9 bases between. This CDR3 contains 15 residues. CDR3 protein: CASGDPQNSGNTLYF. CDR3 DNA, as far as it was read: TGTGCCAGCGGTGACCCCCAAAATTCTGGAAATACGCTCTAT.

The sample holds a few counts of this clone. Germline and genes: mouse. The CDR3 end lies 1 residue beyond the end of the read and is filled in from the germline J gene. V gene TRBV5 combines with J gene TRBJ2-7, with TRBD2 matching over 10 bases. Germline lookup yields CDR1 LGHNA and CDR2 YNLKQL (reference sequence). V gave up 2 bases and J gave up 0 bases; unmatched junction bases: 1. CDR3 length: 15 residues. The CDR3 here is CASSQLGGRSYEQYF. The CDR3 DNA, read in part, is TGTGCCAGCAGCCAACTGGGGGGGCGCTCCTATGAACAGTAC.